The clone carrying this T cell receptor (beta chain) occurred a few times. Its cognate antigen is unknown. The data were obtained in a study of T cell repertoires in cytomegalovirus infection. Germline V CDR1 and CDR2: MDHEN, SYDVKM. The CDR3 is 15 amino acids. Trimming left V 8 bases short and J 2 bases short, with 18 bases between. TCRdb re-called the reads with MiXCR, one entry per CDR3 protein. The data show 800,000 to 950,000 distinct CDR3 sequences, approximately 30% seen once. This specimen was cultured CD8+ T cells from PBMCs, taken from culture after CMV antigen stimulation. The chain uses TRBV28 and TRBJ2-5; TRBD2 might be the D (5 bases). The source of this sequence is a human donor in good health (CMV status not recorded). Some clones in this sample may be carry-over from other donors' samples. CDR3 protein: CASRSGRQVQETQYF. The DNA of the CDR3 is TGTGCCAGCCGGAGCGGCCGTCAAGTACAAGAGACCCAGTACTTC. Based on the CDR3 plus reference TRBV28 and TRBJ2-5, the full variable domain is DVKVTQSSRYLVKRTGEKVFLECVQDMDHENMFWYRQDPGLGLRLIYFSYDVKMKEKGDIPEGYSVSREKKERFSLILESASTNQTSMYLCASRSGRQVQETQYFGPGTRLLVL.